These T cell receptor beta chains were read from a single sample in a study of blood T cell repertoires in COVID-19. The table came from immunoSEQ multiplex PCR; TCRdb's copy has only in-frame clones and leaves some out. This sample carries 200,000 to 250,000 clones, around four fifths of them seen once, and the ten largest clones take 4.8%. Sequencing used PBMCs or T cells enriched from blood (not recorded which). The origin of the receptors is a woman in her fifties or sixties who had been exposed to COVID-19. CDR3s include the opening cysteine and the closing phenylalanine or tryptophan. Fields, in order: J gene, D gene, V gene, clone size, CDR3 DNA, CDR3 protein. The D gene is left open where the match is weak. For some rows the clone size is stated as once, few or many, or as a class when expanded; others skip it.

J gene: TRBJ1-2; D gene: TRBD1; V gene: TRBV5-4; clone size: -; CDR3 DNA: TGTGCCAGCAGCTGGGACAGGGGGCGGATTGGCTACACCTTC; CDR3 protein: CASSWDRGRIGYTF
J gene: TRBJ1-4; D gene: -; V gene: TRBV28; clone size: -; CDR3 DNA: TGTGCCAGCAGTCCAGTGTCGGGATATAATGAAAAACTGTTTTTT; CDR3 protein: CASSPVSGYNEKLFF
J gene: TRBJ1-2; D gene: -; V gene: TRBV7-2; clone size: -; CDR3 DNA: TGTGCCAGCAGCTTAATAGATGCTGCTAACTATGGCTACACCTTC; CDR3 protein: CASSLIDAANYGYTF
J gene: TRBJ1-1; D gene: -; V gene: TRBV7-9; clone size: many; CDR3 DNA: TGTGCCAGCAGCTTCGATCGGGGAGGGGAGTCTGAAGCTTTCTTT; CDR3 protein: CASSFDRGGESEAFF
J gene: TRBJ1-4; D gene: -; V gene: TRBV5-1; clone size: -; CDR3 DNA: TGCGCCAGCAGCTTGGAAGCGGGGAGAGACGAAAAACTGTTTTTT; CDR3 protein: CASSLEAGRDEKLFF
J gene: TRBJ1-3; D gene: TRBD1; V gene: TRBV7-9; clone size: few; CDR3 DNA: TGTGCCAGCAGCTTAGCAGGGGGCACTGGAAACACCATATATTTT; CDR3 protein: CASSLAGGTGNTIYF
J gene: TRBJ1-2; D gene: TRBD1; V gene: TRBV6-5; clone size: -; CDR3 DNA: TGTGCCAGCAGGACTAGACAGGGGGCATATGGCTACACCTTC; CDR3 protein: CASRTRQGAYGYTF
J gene: TRBJ1-1; D gene: -; V gene: TRBV5-4; clone size: once; CDR3 DNA: TGTGCCAGCAGCTTTCGAGAGGCTGAAGCTTTCTTT; CDR3 protein: CASSFREAEAFF
J gene: TRBJ1-1; D gene: TRBD1; V gene: TRBV5-1; clone size: -; CDR3 DNA: TGCGCCAGCAGCGCAGGGGGGATTATGAACACTGAAGCTTTCTTT; CDR3 protein: CASSAGGIMNTEAFF
J gene: TRBJ2-7; D gene: -; V gene: TRBV20-1; clone size: few; CDR3 DNA: TGCAGTGCTCGTGCAGGTAAAGTTTTAGGAGAGCAGTACTTC; CDR3 protein: CSARAGKVLGEQYF
J gene: TRBJ1-1; D gene: -; V gene: TRBV15; clone size: -; CDR3 DNA: TGTGCCACCAGCAGAGATATGGCAGGCACTGAAGCTTTCTTT; CDR3 protein: CATSRDMAGTEAFF
J gene: TRBJ1-6; D gene: -; V gene: TRBV5-1; clone size: -; CDR3 DNA: TGCGCCAGCAGCTTGGGACGGGAGAATTCACCCCTCCACTTT; CDR3 protein: CASSLGRENSPLHF
J gene: TRBJ2-4; D gene: -; V gene: TRBV7-2; clone size: -; CDR3 DNA: TGTGCCAGCAGCACTAAGACAGGCTGGAACATTCAGTACTTC; CDR3 protein: CASSTKTGWNIQYF
J gene: TRBJ1-6; D gene: -; V gene: TRBV19; clone size: -; CDR3 DNA: TGTGCCAGTAGTCTCACAGGGTATGATTCACCCCTCCACTTT; CDR3 protein: CASSLTGYDSPLHF
J gene: TRBJ1-2; D gene: -; V gene: TRBV27; clone size: -; CDR3 DNA: TGTGCCAGCCGTGGTATCAGGATAGATGGCTACACCTTC; CDR3 protein: CASRGIRIDGYTF
J gene: TRBJ1-4; D gene: TRBD1; V gene: TRBV7-6; clone size: -; CDR3 DNA: TGTGCCAGCAGCTTAAGACAGGGCGATGAAAAACTGTTTTTT; CDR3 protein: CASSLRQGDEKLFF
J gene: TRBJ2-1; D gene: -; V gene: TRBV11-2; clone size: -; CDR3 DNA: TGTGCCAGCAGCTTAGACCCGCGGAGGGCCGTCAATGAGCAGTTCTTC; CDR3 protein: CASSLDPRRAVNEQFF
J gene: TRBJ2-3; D gene: TRBD2; V gene: TRBV7-9; clone size: -; CDR3 DNA: TGTGCCAGCAGCACGGGACTAGCGGGGGGAGATACGCAGTATTTT; CDR3 protein: CASSTGLAGGDTQYF
J gene: TRBJ1-2; D gene: -; V gene: TRBV9; clone size: -; CDR3 DNA: TGTGCCAGCAGCGTAGCGGTCACAGGCAACTATGGCTACACCTTC; CDR3 protein: CASSVAVTGNYGYTF
J gene: TRBJ1-2; D gene: -; V gene: TRBV19; clone size: -; CDR3 DNA: TGTGCCAGTACACCTCAACAGGGCCGAAGGGGCTACACCTTC; CDR3 protein: CASTPQQGRRGYTF
J gene: TRBJ2-3; D gene: -; V gene: TRBV7-8; clone size: -; CDR3 DNA: TGTGCCAGCAGCTTATGGTGGGCTAGCGCGGCTACAGATACGCAGTATTTT; CDR3 protein: CASSLWWASAATDTQYF
J gene: TRBJ2-3; D gene: -; V gene: TRBV20-1; clone size: -; CDR3 DNA: TGCAGTCCGGGCACAGATACGCAGTATTTT; CDR3 protein: CSPGTDTQYF
J gene: TRBJ2-1; D gene: -; V gene: TRBV7-2; clone size: -; CDR3 DNA: TGTGCCAGCAGCGGGCGGACTCGTCAGTTCTTC; CDR3 protein: CASSGRTRQFF
J gene: TRBJ2-3; D gene: TRBD1; V gene: TRBV7-2; clone size: -; CDR3 DNA: TGTGCCAGCAGCTTAATCCAGGGGGTATCAGATACGCAGTATTTT; CDR3 protein: CASSLIQGVSDTQYF
J gene: TRBJ1-5; D gene: -; V gene: TRBV7-2; clone size: -; CDR3 DNA: TGTGCCAGCAGCGCGGACAGTAATCAGCCCCAGCATTTT; CDR3 protein: CASSADSNQPQHF
J gene: TRBJ2-2; D gene: -; V gene: TRBV7-2; clone size: -; CDR3 DNA: TGTGCCAGCAGCGCTAGGCCCGGGGAGCTGTTTTTT; CDR3 protein: CASSARPGELFF
J gene: TRBJ1-3; D gene: -; V gene: TRBV7-9; clone size: -; CDR3 DNA: TGTGCCAGCAGCTACGGGACATCGGGAAACACCATATATTTT; CDR3 protein: CASSYGTSGNTIYF
J gene: TRBJ1-6; D gene: -; V gene: TRBV4-1; clone size: -; CDR3 DNA: TGCGCCAGCAGCCACCTCGGGACTCTTAATTCACCCCTCCACTTT; CDR3 protein: CASSHLGTLNSPLHF
J gene: TRBJ1-4; D gene: -; V gene: TRBV5-1; clone size: -; CDR3 DNA: TGCGCCAGCAGCTTGGGACAGATGCCCGAAAAACTGTTTTTT; CDR3 protein: CASSLGQMPEKLFF
J gene: TRBJ2-2; D gene: -; V gene: TRBV7-8; clone size: -; CDR3 DNA: TGTGCCAGCAGCAACCAGGGTTGGGTAGCAACCGGGGAGCTGTTTTTT; CDR3 protein: CASSNQGWVATGELFF
J gene: TRBJ2-3; D gene: -; V gene: TRBV9; clone size: -; CDR3 DNA: TGTGCCAGCAGCGTAGGGGGGCCGGGCACAGATACGCAGTATTTT; CDR3 protein: CASSVGGPGTDTQYF
J gene: TRBJ2-3; D gene: -; V gene: TRBV4-3; clone size: -; CDR3 DNA: TGCGCCAGCAGCCAAGGGGGCTTGGGGCCACAGTATTTT; CDR3 protein: CASSQGGLGPQYF
J gene: TRBJ2-7; D gene: TRBD1; V gene: TRBV9; clone size: few; CDR3 DNA: TGTGCCAGCAGCGTAGATTGGGGGACAGGGGTAATCGGCGAGCAGTACTTC; CDR3 protein: CASSVDWGTGVIGEQYF
J gene: TRBJ2-5; D gene: TRBD2; V gene: TRBV7-9; clone size: -; CDR3 DNA: TGTGCCAGCAGCCCCCGCGGGACTAGCGGAGGGACCCAGTACTTC; CDR3 protein: CASSPRGTSGGTQYF
J gene: TRBJ1-2; D gene: TRBD1; V gene: TRBV2; clone size: -; CDR3 DNA: TGTGCCAGCAGTGAAAGGGCAGGGGGCGAAAGGACCCCGACCGACTATGGCTACACCTTC; CDR3 protein: CASSERAGGERTPTDYGYTF
J gene: TRBJ1-1; D gene: -; V gene: TRBV9; clone size: few; CDR3 DNA: TGTGCCAGCAGCGTAGTGGGAGGGGAAACTGAAGCTTTCTTT; CDR3 protein: CASSVVGGETEAFF
J gene: TRBJ2-1; D gene: -; V gene: TRBV7-8; clone size: -; CDR3 DNA: TGTGCCAGCAGCCCGCGGGGCCGTTGGAATGAGCAGTTCTTC; CDR3 protein: CASSPRGRWNEQFF
J gene: TRBJ2-6; D gene: -; V gene: TRBV3-1/TRBV3-2; clone size: -; CDR3 DNA: TGTGCCAGCAGCCAATGGGGGGGCGCAAAGCCCGGGGCCAACGTCCTGACTTTC; CDR3 protein: CASSQWGGAKPGANVLTF
J gene: TRBJ1-1; D gene: -; V gene: TRBV6-6; clone size: -; CDR3 DNA: TGTGCCAGCACCTACCAGGGAACCGCACGAGAAGCTTTCTTT; CDR3 protein: CASTYQGTAREAFF
J gene: TRBJ1-2; D gene: -; V gene: TRBV7-2; clone size: once; CDR3 DNA: TGTGCCAGCAGCTTAGTCGGGGGGAACGGCTACACCTTC; CDR3 protein: CASSLVGGNGYTF
J gene: TRBJ2-3; D gene: TRBD1; V gene: TRBV20-1; clone size: -; CDR3 DNA: TGCAGTGCAAGTGACAGGGGTAGCACAGATACGCAGTATTTT; CDR3 protein: CSASDRGSTDTQYF
J gene: TRBJ1-3; D gene: TRBD1; V gene: TRBV3-1/TRBV3-2; clone size: -; CDR3 DNA: TGTGCCAGCAGCCAAGAGCCCGGGGACAGACGAAACACCATATATTTT; CDR3 protein: CASSQEPGDRRNTIYF
J gene: TRBJ1-5; D gene: TRBD1; V gene: TRBV5-5; clone size: -; CDR3 DNA: TGTGCCAGCAGCTTGTACCTGGGACAGGGGAATCAGCCCCAGCATTTT; CDR3 protein: CASSLYLGQGNQPQHF
J gene: TRBJ1-2; D gene: -; V gene: TRBV5-6; clone size: few; CDR3 DNA: TGTGCCAGCAGCTTGGGGCTGAGGGCCCCCTATGGCTACACCTTC; CDR3 protein: CASSLGLRAPYGYTF
J gene: TRBJ2-1; D gene: -; V gene: TRBV20-1; clone size: -; CDR3 DNA: TGCAGTGCTTCATACAATGAGCAGTTCTTC; CDR3 protein: CSASYNEQFF